The 12 T cell receptor beta chains below come from one sample, sequenced in a study of siplizumab effects on memory and regulatory T cells (dated by TCRdb to the late 2010s). The library was obtained by the immunoSEQ multiplex PCR assay. TCRdb provides this immuneACCESS table in a form limited to in-frame rearrangements. Some clones are lacking; in checked studies, under half of them reflect an unresolved V gene, and why the rest are absent is not known. This sample has around 100,000 clones in its table, and roughly 92% of those were observed once. The leading ten clones occupy 0.55% to 0.8% of the sample. The sequenced sample consisted of Tregs sorted from blood. The receptor source for this set is a human donor in good health.

The rearrangement links TRBV5-1 to TRBJ2-2; D possibly corresponds to TRBD2 (5 bases). CDR1 and CDR2 (germline): SGHRS, YFSETQ. Trimming left V 2 bases short and J 0 bases short, with 8 bases between. This CDR3 region has 15 residues. DNA for the CDR3: TGCGCCAGCAGCTTTATGGGAGCGAACACCGGGGAGCTGTTTTTT. Amino acids: CASSFMGANTGELFF.

V and J are TRBV18 and TRBJ1-6; TRBD1 is a possible D gene (6 bases). The CDR3 is 19 residues long. V gave up 2 bases and J gave up 6 bases, with 23 bases separating them. The germline V gene has CDR1 KGHSH and CDR2 LQKENI. DNA of the CDR3: TGTGCCAGCTCACCAGGAGGCCCCTCAGGGGCACACCGTAATTCACCCCTCCACTTT. Its protein product is CASSPGGPSGAHRNSPLHF.

This clone is labeled medium-sized. The chain recombines TRBV27 with TRBJ2-1; a weak D match, TRBD2 (6 bases). The V gene's germline CDR1 is MNHEY and CDR2 SMNVEV (reference sequence). This CDR3 is 14 amino acids long. V was pared by 7 bases and J by 0 bases, with 10 bases between. The CDR3 DNA reads TGTGCCAGCACCTTTAGCGGCTCCTACAATGAGCAGTTCTTC. This codes for CASTFSGSYNEQFF.

This rearrangement joins TRBV14 to TRBJ2-3; TRBD2 matches at 12 bases. The CDR3 runs 15 residues. The germline gives CDR1 SGHDN, CDR2 FVKESK. V was pared by 1 base and J by 5 bases, with 1 base of the junction left unmatched. CDR3 sequence (DNA): TGTGCCAGCAGCCAAGGACTAGCGGGAGTAGATACGCAGTATTTT. It translates to CASSQGLAGVDTQYF.

V and J are TRBV10-3 and TRBJ2-2, with D maybe TRBD2 (6 bases). CDR3 length equals 14 residues. The germline gives CDR1 ENHRY, CDR2 SYGVKD. V lost 11 bases and J lost 4, with 17 bases in between. The CDR3 nucleotides read TGTGCCGCCCGAATGGGACTGCCCACCGGGGAGCTGTTTTTT. This encodes CAARMGLPTGELFF.

The rearrangement links TRBV19 to TRBJ1-5; tentatively, D is TRBD1 (5 bases). CDR1 LNHDA and CDR2 SQIVND come from the germline V gene (reference sequence). V shed 2 bases and J shed 7 bases, with 15 bases lying between them. The CDR3 runs 15 residues. The CDR3, as DNA: TGTGCCAGTAGTATACGGGCGGGGGAAGGGCAGCCCCAGCATTTT. It codes for CASSIRAGEGQPQHF.

The gene calls are TRBV11-3 and TRBJ1-2, with 10 bases matching TRBD1. The length of the CDR3 is 18 residues. Trimming removed 0 bases from V and 8 bases from J; junction bases left unmatched: 15. Germline V lookup: CDR1 SGHNT, CDR2 YENEEA. CDR3 amino acids: CASSLDRGRGQGSGGYTF. The CDR3 nucleotides are TGTGCCAGCAGCTTAGATCGTGGTAGGGGACAGGGGTCGGGCGGCTACACCTTC. Combining the CDR3 with reference TRBV11-3 and TRBJ1-2 gives the whole variable domain EAGVVQSPRYKIIEKKQPVAFWCNPISGHNTLYWYLQNLGQGPELLIRYENEEAVDDSQLPKDRFSAERLKGVDSTLKIQPAELGDSAVYLCASSLDRGRGQGSGGYTFGSGTRLTVV.

This clone was counted between two and nine times. J is TRBJ1-1 and V is TRBV20-1; 7 bases map to TRBD1. Per the germline V gene, CDR1 is DFQATT and CDR2 is SNEGSKA (reference sequence). V lost 6 bases and J lost 10; bases outside the gene matches: 8. CDR3 length equals 11 residues. CDR3 in DNA: TGCAGTGCGGCAGGGTACAGGGGAGCTTTCTTT. Translated: CSAAGYRGAFF.

The CDR3 protein is CASSLTSPSAYGYTF. CDR3 DNA: TGTGCCAGCAGCTTAACGTCCCCCTCGGCCTATGGCTACACCTTC. This rearrangement joins TRBV7-2 to TRBJ1-2, with no clear D. With 2 bases removed from V and 4 bases from J, the gap between germline ends came to 14 bases. Per germline, CDR1 SGHTA and CDR2 FQGNSA. The CDR3 spans 15 residues.

For this clone: The sample has other DNA sequences that encode this CDR3 too. The chain carries TRBV30 and TRBJ1-5, with D perhaps matching TRBD1 (6 bases). Germline CDR1 and CDR2: GTSNPN and SVGIG (reference sequence). Trimming took 0 bases from V and 4 from J, leaving 7 bases between them. CDR3 size: 13 residues. The CDR3 sequence is CAWSVQGNQPQHF. CDR3 sequence (DNA): TGTGCCTGGAGTGTTCAGGGGAATCAGCCCCAGCATTTT.

The chain combines TRBV5-6 with TRBJ1-2; no clear D. Germline V gene data show CDR1 as SGHDT and CDR2 as YYEEEE. The CDR3 runs to 14 residues. The V and J ends lost 0 bases and 2 bases respectively, with 8 bases between them. CDR3 residues: CASSLARVNYGYTF. The DNA of the CDR3 is TGTGCCAGCAGCTTGGCTCGGGTGAACTATGGCTACACCTTC.

The J gene is TRBJ2-3, the V gene TRBV5-1; 15 nucleotides align to TRBD2. The CDR3 covers 18 residues. The junction had 6 bases not matched to a gene; V was cut back by 4 bases and J by 0 bases. In germline, CDR1 is SGHRS, CDR2 YFSETQ. CDR3 sequence: CASSPGTSGRQSTDTQYF. CDR3 DNA: TGCGCCAGCAGCCCCGGGACTAGCGGGAGGCAAAGCACAGATACGCAGTATTTT.